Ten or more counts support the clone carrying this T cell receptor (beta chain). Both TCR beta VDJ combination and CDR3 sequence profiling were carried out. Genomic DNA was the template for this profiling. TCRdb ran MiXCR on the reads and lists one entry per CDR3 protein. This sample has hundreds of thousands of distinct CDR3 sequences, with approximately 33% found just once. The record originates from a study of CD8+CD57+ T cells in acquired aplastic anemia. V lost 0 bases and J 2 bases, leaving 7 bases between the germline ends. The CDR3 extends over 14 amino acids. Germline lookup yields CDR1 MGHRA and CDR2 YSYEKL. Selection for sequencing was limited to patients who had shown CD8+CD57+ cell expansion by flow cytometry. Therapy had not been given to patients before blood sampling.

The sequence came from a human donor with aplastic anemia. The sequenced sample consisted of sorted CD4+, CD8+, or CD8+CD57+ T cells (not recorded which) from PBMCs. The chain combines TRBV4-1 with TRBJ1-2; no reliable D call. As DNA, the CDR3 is TGCGCCAGCAGCCAAGACCCCGACAACTATGGCTACACCTTC. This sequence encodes CASSQDPDNYGYTF.